These 32 T cell receptor beta chains share one sample of origin, sequenced in a study of radiation and T cells in renal cell carcinoma. This table comes from immunoSEQ multiplex PCR, and its TCRdb copy is limited to in-frame clones, with some not included. Of roughly 100,000 clones in the sample, 65% to 90% are singletons; the top ten hold about 7.2%. Time point given: blood 4 weeks post-SBRT, at nephrectomy. The treatment here: 15 Gy SBRT to primary tumor, nephrectomy 4 weeks later. The sample consisted of blood, taken from a patient whose treatment included radiotherapy and nephrectomy. The receptors shown here come from a man in his 60s with renal cell carcinoma.

The chain is built from TRBV7-9 and TRBJ2-7, with D perhaps TRBD1 (6 bases). The germline CDR1 and CDR2 sequences are SEHNR and FQNEAQ (reference sequence). The CDR3 is made up of 15 amino acids. V lost 6 bases, J lost 3 bases, and 18 bases lay in between. The CDR3 bases are TGTGCCAGCAGTTCAACGACAGGCGCGATCTACGAGCAGTACTTC. This sequence encodes CASSSTTGAIYEQYF.

The chain carries TRBV7-8 and TRBJ2-1, with 10 bases aligning to TRBD1. V lost 6 bases, J lost 6 bases, and 8 bases stayed unmatched. The length of the CDR3 is 15 residues. In germline, CDR1 is SGHVS, CDR2 FQNEAQ. The CDR3 spells CASRPRDRGSNEQFF. CDR3 DNA sequence: TGTGCCAGCAGACCCCGGGACAGGGGTAGCAATGAGCAGTTCTTC.

V usage is TRBV5-6 and J usage is TRBJ2-7, with D possibly being TRBD1 or TRBD2 (5 bases each). The V and J ends lost 4 bases and 0 bases respectively, with 11 bases between them. The germline CDR1 and CDR2 sequences are SGHDT and YYEEEE. The CDR3 spans 14 residues. CDR3 loop: CASSQSGTSYEQYF. In DNA form, the CDR3 reads TGTGCCAGCAGCCAATCCGGGACCTCCTACGAGCAGTACTTC.

This rearrangement joins TRBV5-8 to TRBJ2-7; 13 bases line up with TRBD2. Unmatched junction bases numbered 9, after V lost 3 bases and J lost 0 bases. The CDR3 extends over 18 amino acids. Looked up from germline, CDR1 is SGHTS and CDR2 is YDEGEE. For the CDR3, the DNA is TGTGCCAGCAGCTCCGGACTAGCGGGAGTGCGCTCCTCCTACGAGCAGTACTTC. Translation: CASSSGLAGVRSSYEQYF.

V is TRBV14 and J is TRBJ2-1, with TRBD2 matching over 10 bases. CDR3 size: 16 residues. The germline CDR1 and CDR2 sequences are SGHDN and FVKESK. J gave up 7 bases and V 4 bases, and 10 bases lay outside the gene matches. Here the CDR3 DNA reads TGTGCCAGCAGCCCGGGCCTAGCGGGAGTCAGAAATGAGCAGTTCTTC. It codes for CASSPGLAGVRNEQFF. Together with reference TRBV14 and TRBJ2-1, the CDR3 gives the full variable domain: EAGVTQFPSHSVIEKGQTVTLRCDPISGHDNLYWYRRVMGKEIKFLLHFVKESKQDESGMPNNRFLAERTGGTYSTLKVQPAELEDSGVYFCASSPGLAGVRNEQFFGPGTRLTVL.

This chain uses TRBV5-1 with TRBJ2-7, with 8 positions matching TRBD1. Germline V CDR1 and CDR2: SGHRS, YFSETQ. This CDR3 has 15 residues. Trimming removed 3 bases from V and 5 bases from J; junction bases left unmatched: 10. The CDR3 DNA follows: TGCGCCAGCAGCTGGAAGGTGCAGGGGGCTGACGAGCAGTACTTC. Residues: CASSWKVQGADEQYF. The variable domain in full, completed from reference TRBV5-1 and TRBJ2-7, reads KAGVTQTPRYLIKTRGQQVTLSCSPISGHRSVSWYQQTPGQGLQFLFEYFSETQRNKGNFPGRFSGRQFSNSRSEMNVSTLELGDSALYLCASSWKVQGADEQYFGPGTRLTVT.

The chain uses TRBV7-9 and TRBJ2-3; tentative D call: TRBD2 (7 bases). Germline-derived CDR1 and CDR2 are SEHNR and FQNEAQ (reference sequence). The V end lost 4 bases, the J end lost 8 bases, and 22 bases lay between the germline ends. The CDR3 has 16 amino acids. CDR3: CASSSTPGGGRGTQYF. The CDR3 bases are TGTGCCAGCAGCTCCACCCCGGGGGGCGGGCGCGGTACGCAGTATTTT. The whole variable domain, filled in from reference TRBV7-9 and TRBJ2-3, reads DTGVSQNPRHKITKRGQNVTFRCDPISEHNRLYWYRQTLGQGPEFLTYFQNEAQLEKSRLLSDRFSAERPKGSFSTLEIQRTEQGDSAMYLCASSSTPGGGRGTQYFGPGTRLTVL.

This chain joins TRBV9 and TRBJ2-1; no clear D gene. Germline values: CDR1 SGDLS, CDR2 YYNGEE. Deletions cut 5 bases from V and 9 bases from J, with 18 bases between. The CDR3 extends over 14 amino acids. In DNA form, the CDR3 reads TGTGCCAGCAGTATGATCCTAGGGATTGGTGAGCAGTTCTTC. Translation gives CASSMILGIGEQFF.

The chain carries TRBV6-5 and TRBJ2-7; 13 bases match TRBD2. The CDR3 extends over 14 amino acids. J gave up 3 bases and V 4 bases, and 0 bases lay outside the gene matches. The germline CDR1 and CDR2 sequences are MNHEY and SVGAGI. CDR3 amino acids: CASSWTSGSYEQYF. CDR3 DNA: TGTGCCAGCAGTTGGACTAGCGGGAGCTACGAGCAGTACTTC.

The chain links TRBV19 to TRBJ2-2; 8 bases match TRBD2. This CDR3 comprises 16 residues. Germline trimming cut 7 bases from V and 7 bases from J; bases unmatched to any gene: 14. The germline gives CDR1 LNHDA, CDR2 SQIVND (reference sequence). Here the CDR3 DNA reads TGTGCCAGTAATGATGGCGTCGGGAGGGGCGGCGGGGAGCTGTTTTTT. Translating it yields CASNDGVGRGGGELFF.

J is TRBJ2-5 and V is TRBV7-2, with D perhaps TRBD1 or TRBD2 (5 bases each). Germline V lookup: CDR1 SGHTA, CDR2 FQGNSA. V lost 5 bases, J lost 3 bases, and 16 bases lay in between. This CDR3 region has 15 residues. The CDR3 loop reads CASSPRTGTKETQYF. The CDR3 region has the DNA TGTGCCAGCAGCCCCCGGACCGGGACCAAAGAGACCCAGTACTTC. Based on the CDR3 plus reference TRBV7-2 and TRBJ2-5, the full variable domain is GAGVSQSPSNKVTEKGKDVELRCDPISGHTALYWYRQSLGQGLEFLIYFQGNSAPDKSGLPSDRFSAERTGGSVSTLTIQRTQQEDSAVYLCASSPRTGTKETQYFGPGTRLLVL.

This chain connects TRBV27 to TRBJ2-7, with D possibly TRBD1 on 6 matching bases. Trimming took 6 bases from V and 1 from J, leaving 13 bases between them. The CDR3 length is 14 residues. Germline V gene sequence: CDR1 MNHEY, CDR2 SMNVEV (reference sequence). The CDR3 DNA follows: TGTGCCAGCAGCAGTCGGCAGGGGTCCTACGAGCAGTACTTC. The encoded protein is CASSSRQGSYEQYF.

CDR3 nucleotide sequence: TGTGCCAGTAGTATAATCTGGCAAGGGACTAGCGGGAGATTCTACGAGCAGTACTTC. As protein: CASSIIWQGTSGRFYEQYF. V usage is TRBV19 and J usage is TRBJ2-7; 14 bases agree with TRBD2. Trimming removed 2 bases from V and 3 bases from J; junction bases left unmatched: 12. This CDR3 is built from 19 residues. The germline V gene encodes CDR1 LNHDA and CDR2 SQIVND (reference sequence).

J is TRBJ1-2 and V is TRBV27; the D is unclear. The CDR3 runs 13 residues. The ends were cut back, 5 bases at V and 2 bases at J, with 9 bases in the middle. Germline CDR1 and CDR2: MNHEY and SMNVEV (reference sequence). Here the CDR3 DNA reads TGTGCCAGCAGTCCTACGGTAAACTATGGCTACACCTTC. This gives the protein CASSPTVNYGYTF.

The J gene is TRBJ2-7, the V gene TRBV4-2; 7 positions agree with TRBD2. Germline V lookup: CDR1 LGHNA, CDR2 YNFKEQ. V lost 0 bases, J lost 1 base, and 12 bases stayed unmatched. The CDR3 has 18 amino acids. CDR3 nucleotides: TGTGCCAGCAGCCAAGAGGTTTCCCGCGGGGGTTGGTCCTACGAGCAGTACTTC. It codes for CASSQEVSRGGWSYEQYF.

This sequence joins TRBV20-1 and TRBJ2-1; D not certain. The length of the CDR3 is 10 residues. The V gene's germline CDR1 is DFQATT and CDR2 SNEGSKA (reference sequence). V gave up 0 bases and J gave up 15 bases, with 9 bases separating them. The CDR3 DNA reads TGCAGTGCTAGAGACCTCTTCTTGTTCTTC. Translation: CSARDLFLFF.

This chain uses TRBV19 with TRBJ1-4; 11 bases fit TRBD1. Trimming cost V 7 bases and J 9 bases; bases outside gene matches: 7. Germline V lookup: CDR1 LNHDA, CDR2 SQIVND (reference sequence). There are 14 residues in the CDR3. CDR3 region: CASTPGTGGQKLFF. CDR3 nucleotides: TGTGCCAGTACTCCCGGGACAGGGGGTCAAAAACTGTTTTTT.

The chain joins TRBV11-2 to TRBJ2-7; D tentatively reads TRBD1 or TRBD2 (5 bases each). CDR3 length: 17 residues. V was cut by 0 bases and J by 0 bases, with 15 bases left in between. Germline V lookup: CDR1 SGHAT, CDR2 FQNNGV. In DNA, the CDR3 is TGTGCCAGCAGCTTAGACTCCGGGACGTGGGCCTCCTACGAGCAGTACTTC. Translating gives CASSLDSGTWASYEQYF.

The J gene is TRBJ2-1, the V gene TRBV4-2; 11 bases align to TRBD1. The V and J ends lost 0 bases and 7 bases, in that order; junction bases with no gene match: 5. This CDR3 has 16 amino acids. Germline V gene data show CDR1 as LGHNA and CDR2 as YNFKEQ. The CDR3 DNA reads as TGTGCCAGCAGCCAAGAGGACAGGGGGCATAGGAATGAGCAGTTCTTC. This gives the protein CASSQEDRGHRNEQFF.

J is TRBJ2-1 and V is TRBV5-1, with 7 nucleotides matching TRBD2. After removal of 0 bases from V and 6 bases from J, the junction contained 9 bases not matched to a gene. Germline CDR1 SGHRS, CDR2 YFSETQ. The CDR3 sequence is 16 residues long. CDR3: CASSLAGLPGGNEQFF. CDR3 DNA sequence: TGCGCCAGCAGCTTGGCCGGACTCCCGGGGGGCAATGAGCAGTTCTTC.

CDR3 DNA: TGTGCCAGCTCACCACGGAGACAGGGGTCCTACAATGAGCAGTTCTTC. Its translation: CASSPRRQGSYNEQFF. This rearrangement joins TRBV18 to TRBJ2-1; 8 bases align to TRBD1. V lost 1 base to trimming and J lost 1 base; unmatched junction nucleotides: 3. CDR3 size: 16 residues. Germline V gene data show CDR1 as KGHSH and CDR2 as LQKENI.

In this sample, this clone turned up many times. The gene calls are TRBV9 and TRBJ1-1; D is possibly TRBD1 (6 bases). Germline CDR1 is SGDLS and CDR2 is YYNGEE. The V end was cut by 4 bases, the J end by 8 bases, with 12 bases between. The CDR3 runs 12 residues. CDR3 amino acids: CASSTDQGEAFF. The CDR3, as DNA: TGTGCCAGCAGCACCGACCAGGGGGAAGCTTTCTTT.

The rearrangement uses TRBV5-4 and TRBJ1-2; TRBD1 aligns across 7 bases. CDR3 length equals 15 residues. Per germline, CDR1 SGHNT and CDR2 YYREEE (reference sequence). Trimming took 4 bases from V and 5 from J; bases not matched to a gene: 11. The CDR3, as DNA: TGTGCCAGCAGCCGTAGGGACAGCCGATTATATGGCTACACCTTC. Protein: CASSRRDSRLYGYTF. The full variable domain, rest sourced from reference TRBV5-4 and TRBJ1-2, is ETGVTQSPTHLIKTRGQQVTLRCSSQSGHNTVSWYQQALGQGPQFIFQYYREEENGRGNFPPRFSGLQFPNYSSELNVNALELDDSALYLCASSRRDSRLYGYTFGSGTRLTVV.

CDR3 in amino acids: CASSAGTNNEKLFF. The DNA for the CDR3 is TGTGCCAGCAGCGCCGGGACCAACAATGAAAAACTGTTTTTT. The rearrangement uses TRBV9 and TRBJ1-4; tentatively, D is TRBD1 (5 bases). Per the germline V gene, CDR1 is SGDLS and CDR2 is YYNGEE. The CDR3 has 14 amino acids. V lost 3 bases, J lost 5 bases, and 11 bases lay in between.

The chain employs TRBV11-2 and TRBJ2-7; D gene uncertain. Trimming cost V 5 bases and J 0 bases, with 17 bases left between them. This CDR3 contains 16 residues. Germline CDR1 and CDR2: SGHAT and FQNNGV. CDR3 amino acids: CASSPWVASSSYEQYF. The CDR3 DNA sequence: TGTGCCAGCAGCCCTTGGGTCGCGTCAAGCTCCTACGAGCAGTACTTC.

The CDR3 coding sequence is TGTGCCAGCAGTTACTCGCCAACTGGGTCCGAGACCCAGTACTTC. Its translation is CASSYSPTGSETQYF. The chain combines TRBV6-5 with TRBJ2-5; D ambiguous. This CDR3 is built from 15 residues. V gave up 0 bases and J gave up 5 bases, with 13 bases separating them. Germline V gene sequence: CDR1 MNHEY, CDR2 SVGAGI.

J is TRBJ2-2 and V is TRBV6-5; maybe TRBD1 (6 bases). Looked up from germline, CDR1 is MNHEY and CDR2 is SVGAGI. Trimming took 1 base from V and 4 from J, leaving 13 bases between them. There are 16 residues in the CDR3. For the CDR3, the DNA is TGTGCCAGCAGTTACTTAACAGGGCGAGGCACCGGGGAGCTGTTTTTT. Protein sequence: CASSYLTGRGTGELFF.

This chain joins TRBV9 and TRBJ2-1; D perhaps matches TRBD2 (6 bases). Germline CDR1 reads SGDLS; CDR2 reads YYNGEE. V dropped 3 bases and J dropped 1 base, with 8 bases sitting between them. The CDR3 contains 14 residues. The CDR3 is CASSASGSYNEQFF. The CDR3 DNA is TGTGCCAGCAGCGCCAGCGGGTCCTACAATGAGCAGTTCTTC.

The CDR3 spells CASSLGGGLARTDTQYF. In nucleotides, the CDR3 is TGTGCCAGCAGCTTAGGGGGGGGACTAGCGCGAACAGATACGCAGTATTTT. V usage is TRBV7-2 and J usage is TRBJ2-3; 10 bases agree with TRBD2. V trimming: 1 base; J trimming: 3 bases; junction bases outside the gene matches: 7. In germline, CDR1 is SGHTA, CDR2 FQGNSA. The CDR3 consists of 17 residues.

This chain links TRBV30 with TRBJ2-1, with 12 bases lining up with TRBD2. The CDR3 runs 12 residues. Germline V gives CDR1 GTSNPN, CDR2 SVGIG (reference sequence). This CDR3 reads CVLAGGYNEQFF. CDR3 in DNA: TGTGTTCTAGCGGGAGGGTACAATGAGCAGTTCTTC.

The chain combines TRBV7-2 with TRBJ2-1, with D possibly being TRBD1 or TRBD2 (5 bases each). The V gene lost 0 bases and the J gene lost 1 base, with 7 bases spanning the gap. The length of the CDR3 is 15 residues. Looked up from germline, CDR1 is SGHTA and CDR2 is FQGNSA. The CDR3 here is CASSLAGPSYNEQFF. Here the CDR3 DNA reads TGTGCCAGCAGCTTAGCGGGACCTTCCTACAATGAGCAGTTCTTC.

The gene calls are TRBV6-1 and TRBJ2-5, with 7 bases that match TRBD2. J gave up 4 bases and V 3 bases, and 14 bases lay outside the gene matches. Germline loops: CDR1 MNHNS, CDR2 SASEGT. CDR3 length: 17 residues. CDR3 bases: TGTGCCAGCAGTGACAACACGGGACTACCCAAGGGAGAGACCCAGTACTTC. It is translated as CASSDNTGLPKGETQYF.